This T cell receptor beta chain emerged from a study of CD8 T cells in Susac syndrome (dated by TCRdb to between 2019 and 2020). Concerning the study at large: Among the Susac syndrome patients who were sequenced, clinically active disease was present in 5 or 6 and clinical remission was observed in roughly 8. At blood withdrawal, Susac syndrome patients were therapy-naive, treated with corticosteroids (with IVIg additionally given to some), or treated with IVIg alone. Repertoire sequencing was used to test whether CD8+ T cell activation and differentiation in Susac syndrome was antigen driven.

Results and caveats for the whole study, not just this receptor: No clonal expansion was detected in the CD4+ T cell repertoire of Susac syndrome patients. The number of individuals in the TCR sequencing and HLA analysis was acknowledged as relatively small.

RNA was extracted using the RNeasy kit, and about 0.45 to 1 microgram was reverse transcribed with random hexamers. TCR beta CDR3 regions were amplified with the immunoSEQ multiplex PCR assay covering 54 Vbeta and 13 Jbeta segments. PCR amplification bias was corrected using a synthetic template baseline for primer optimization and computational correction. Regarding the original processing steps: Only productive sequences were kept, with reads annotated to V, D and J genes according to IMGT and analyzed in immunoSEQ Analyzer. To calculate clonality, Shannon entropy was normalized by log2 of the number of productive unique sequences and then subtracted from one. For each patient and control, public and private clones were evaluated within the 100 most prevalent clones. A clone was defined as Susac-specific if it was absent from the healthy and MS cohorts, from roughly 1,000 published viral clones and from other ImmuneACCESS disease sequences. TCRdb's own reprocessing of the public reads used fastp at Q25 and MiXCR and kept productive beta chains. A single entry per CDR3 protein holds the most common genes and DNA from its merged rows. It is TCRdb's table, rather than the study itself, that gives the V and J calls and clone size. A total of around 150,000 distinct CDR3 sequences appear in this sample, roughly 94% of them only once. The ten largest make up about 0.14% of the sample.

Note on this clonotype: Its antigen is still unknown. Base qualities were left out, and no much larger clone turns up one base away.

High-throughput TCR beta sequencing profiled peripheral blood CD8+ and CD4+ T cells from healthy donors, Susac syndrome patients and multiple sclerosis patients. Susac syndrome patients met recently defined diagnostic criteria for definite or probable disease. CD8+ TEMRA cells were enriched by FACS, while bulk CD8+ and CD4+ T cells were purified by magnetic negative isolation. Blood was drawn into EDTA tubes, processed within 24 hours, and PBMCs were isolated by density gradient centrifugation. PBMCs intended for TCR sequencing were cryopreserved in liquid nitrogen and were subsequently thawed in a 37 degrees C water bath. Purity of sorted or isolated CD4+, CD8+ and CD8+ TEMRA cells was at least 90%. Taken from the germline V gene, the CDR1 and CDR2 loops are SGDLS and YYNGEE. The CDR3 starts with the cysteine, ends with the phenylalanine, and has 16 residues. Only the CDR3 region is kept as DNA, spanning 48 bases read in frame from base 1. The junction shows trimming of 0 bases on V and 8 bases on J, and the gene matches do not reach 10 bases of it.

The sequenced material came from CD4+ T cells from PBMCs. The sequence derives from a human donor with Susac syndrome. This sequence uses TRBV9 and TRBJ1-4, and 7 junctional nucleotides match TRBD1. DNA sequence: TGTGCCAGCAGCGTAGCCGGTCCAGGGGGACACGAAAAACTGTTTTTT. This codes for CASSVAGPGGHEKLFF.